Listed below are T cell receptor beta chains from one sample, sequenced in a study of T cell responses to AZD1222 COVID-19 vaccine. Produced via immunoSEQ multiplex PCR; TCRdb's table is partial and in-frame only. The profile covers over 150,000 clones, with 80% to 90% appearing a single time and 6% to 8% taken by the ten largest. The sequencing used peripheral blood, collected on day 0 of AZD1222 vaccination. The receptors derive from an adult in good health. Both conserved end residues are part of each CDR3. Each record gives: J gene, CDR3 length, V gene, CDR3 protein.

TRBJ1-2 11 TRBV19 CASNTHYGYTF
TRBJ2-7 16 TRBV19 CASRVFGGDLTYEQYF
TRBJ2-1 15 TRBV4-2 CASSLTGRKLDEQFF
TRBJ2-7 11 TRBV23-1 CAKVRRNEQYF
TRBJ1-5 14 TRBV7-2 CASSLGTGHQPQHF
TRBJ2-7 14 TRBV27 CASSYGRNDYEQYF
TRBJ2-1 17 TRBV10-3 CAISESGASGDNNEQFF
TRBJ2-5 16 TRBV11-2 CASSLIGGGRQETQYF
TRBJ2-7 14 TRBV7-8 CASSPRDGGYEQYF
TRBJ2-3 14 TRBV7-2 CASSLMLRGDTQYF
TRBJ2-5 14 TRBV5-1 CASSWGTYQETQYF
TRBJ2-5 16 TRBV18 CASSRTGSFGEETQYF
TRBJ2-6 16 TRBV7-9 CASSVQGARGANVLTF
TRBJ2-7 12 TRBV28 CASSPPAYEQYF
TRBJ1-5 20 TRBV5-4 CASSYRPNGTALYSNQPQHF
TRBJ1-4 12 TRBV29-1 CSVGQTNEKLFF
TRBJ2-7 13 TRBV2 CASSGGVAYEQYF
TRBJ2-5 14 TRBV2 CASSLYRSQETQYF
TRBJ1-3 13 TRBV18 CASSPDGGNTIYF
TRBJ2-5 13 TRBV11-2 CASSLSHQETQYF
TRBJ1-3 15 TRBV11-2 CASSPRGGSGNTIYF
TRBJ2-3 18 TRBV5-1 CASSSRNHSGGAIDTQYF
TRBJ1-5 14 TRBV27 CASSLGRGDQPQHF
TRBJ2-5 16 TRBV27 CASSLRLAGVQETQYF
TRBJ2-1 15 TRBV29-1 CTIRGLAGSADEQFF
TRBJ1-4 13 TRBV30 CAWSRGAHEKLFF
TRBJ2-5 15 TRBV5-1 CASSLPGSGQKTQYF
TRBJ1-6 16 TRBV5-6 CASSESTGSPFKPLHF
TRBJ2-3 14 TRBV7-8 CASSDRASTDTQYF
TRBJ2-1 17 TRBV7-8 CASSVPGLAGGLNEQFF
TRBJ2-2 16 TRBV4-3 CASSQWSGRDTGELFF
TRBJ2-3 16 TRBV5-4 CASRNRGGGPTDTQYF
TRBJ2-2 13 TRBV12-3/TRBV12-4 CASSSAGSGELFF
TRBJ1-1 11 TRBV20-1 CSARDSPEAFF
TRBJ2-3 16 TRBV29-1 CSVEGDRESRADTQYF
TRBJ2-7 14 TRBV11-3 CASSLRTGDYEQYF
TRBJ2-3 15 TRBV2 CASRGQAGVADTQYF
TRBJ1-1 13 TRBV5-1 CASSSDGAGEAFF
TRBJ2-7 15 TRBV4-1 CASSQVHIGGNEQYF
TRBJ2-5 15 TRBV9 CASNRDGRYQETQYF
TRBJ1-2 17 TRBV5-4 CASSLEGTGAFPSGYTF
TRBJ1-5 13 TRBV19 CASSMQGPQPQHF
TRBJ1-5 14 TRBV27 CASSLYGEEGPQHF
TRBJ1-2 13 TRBV2 CASRTREGLGYTF
TRBJ2-5 13 TRBV6-5 CASRLGPQETQYF
TRBJ2-2 14 TRBV7-7 CASSFGGDTGELFF
TRBJ1-4 16 TRBV7-8 CASSLVGRKTNEKLFF